These 13 T cell receptor beta chains came from one sample sequenced in a study of cytomegalovirus exposure and HLA in healthy donors. It was with 60 Vbeta and 13 Jbeta primers that the PCR ran. Sequencing was performed with immunoSEQ multiplex PCR; in TCRdb, only in-frame clones are kept and a portion is missing. In total, the table holds 140,000 to 150,000 clones. The sample consisted of PBMCs. The receptors were sampled from a male donor in good health and CMV-seronegative.

The rearrangement uses TRBV11-1 and TRBJ2-5; 7 nucleotides match TRBD1. This CDR3 has 16 residues. Germline assignment: CDR1 SGHAT and CDR2 FQDESV (reference sequence). Trimming removed 5 bases from V and 9 bases from J; junction bases left unmatched: 18. CDR3 protein: CASSRAPGQASSAQYF. The CDR3 DNA is TGTGCCAGCAGCCGAGCCCCCGGACAGGCATCTTCGGCCCAGTACTTC. Looking up the rest from reference TRBV11-1 and TRBJ2-5 gives the full variable domain: EAEVAQSPRYKITEKSQAVAFWCDPISGHATLYWYRQILGQGPELLVQFQDESVVDDSQLPKDRFSAERLKGVDSTLKIQPAELGDSAMYLCASSRAPGQASSAQYFGPGTRLLVL.

This sequence joins TRBV4-2 and TRBJ2-3, with 8 bases matching TRBD2. There are 18 residues in the CDR3. With 0 bases clipped from V and 1 base from J, the junction kept 9 bases outside the gene matches. Germline-derived CDR1 and CDR2 are LGHNA and YNFKEQ. CDR3 region: CASSQEVRRGVGTDTQYF. DNA of the CDR3: TGTGCCAGCAGCCAAGAAGTCAGGCGGGGGGTTGGCACAGATACGCAGTATTTT.

V usage is TRBV30 and J usage is TRBJ2-3; 10 bases match TRBD2. Unmatched junction bases numbered 7, after V lost 1 base and J lost 0 bases. Per the germline V gene, CDR1 is GTSNPN and CDR2 is SVGIG (reference sequence). This CDR3 contains 17 residues. This chain's CDR3 is CAWSGGASGRSTDTQYF. CDR3 nucleotide sequence: TGTGCCTGGAGTGGAGGCGCTAGCGGGAGAAGCACAGATACGCAGTATTTT.

The chain joins TRBV30 to TRBJ1-5; maybe TRBD1 (6 bases). V was pared by 4 bases and J by 2 bases, with 12 bases between. The CDR3 has 14 residues. Germline V gene lookup returns CDR1 GTSNPN and CDR2 SVGIG (reference sequence). The CDR3 reads CAWTRRGGNQPQHF. DNA of the CDR3: TGTGCCTGGACCCGCAGGGGAGGCAATCAGCCCCAGCATTTT.

The genes are TRBV6-1 and TRBJ2-7; D might be TRBD2 (5 bases). Germline lookup yields CDR1 MNHNS and CDR2 SASEGT. V was trimmed by 4 bases and J by 0 bases, leaving 7 bases between them. This CDR3 has 13 residues. CDR3 loop: CASSGTASYEQYF. CDR3 nucleotides: TGTGCCAGCAGTGGGACTGCCTCCTACGAGCAGTACTTC.

The V call is TRBV7-8, the J call TRBJ2-2; a possible D gene is TRBD2 (6 bases). The CDR3 length is 15 residues. Germline CDR1 SGHVS, CDR2 FQNEAQ. V shed 1 base and J shed 1 base, with 7 bases lying between them. CDR3 in amino acids: CASSLVGGNTGELFF. CDR3 DNA: TGTGCCAGCAGCTTAGTGGGGGGGAACACCGGGGAGCTGTTTTTT.

The V call is TRBV15, the J call TRBJ2-7; 10 nucleotides line up with TRBD2. Germline V gene sequence: CDR1 LNHNV, CDR2 YYDKDF (reference sequence). Trimming took 5 bases from V and 2 from J; bases not matched to a gene: 9. This CDR3 is built from 16 residues. CDR3 coding DNA: TGTGCCACCAGCTCCGGAGGGACTAGCGATACCTACGAGCAGTACTTC. This sequence encodes CATSSGGTSDTYEQYF.

The V call is TRBV27, the J call TRBJ1-1; the match to TRBD1 covers 9 bases. Germline assignment: CDR1 MNHEY and CDR2 SMNVEV (reference sequence). Trimming at V came to 5 bases and at J to 1 base, leaving 11 bases not matched to a gene. The CDR3 totals 17 residues. CDR3 protein: CASSGQGLGTQNTEAFF. CDR3 coding DNA: TGTGCCAGCAGTGGACAGGGGTTAGGGACCCAGAACACTGAAGCTTTCTTT.

The chain uses TRBV19 and TRBJ1-2, with 10 bases matching TRBD1. V lost 5 bases to trimming and J lost 4 bases; unmatched junction nucleotides: 7. Looked up from germline, CDR1 is LNHDA and CDR2 is SQIVND (reference sequence). CDR3 length equals 15 residues. CDR3 residues: CASSSGTGDTYGYTF. The CDR3, as DNA: TGTGCCAGTAGTTCGGGGACAGGGGATACCTATGGCTACACCTTC.

Here the CDR3 DNA reads TGTGCCTGCATTCGGGGACAGGGGAGGGCCACTGAAGCTTTCTTT. It translates to CACIRGQGRATEAFF. The rearrangement uses TRBV6-6 and TRBJ1-1; TRBD1 agrees at 10 bases. The CDR3 runs 15 residues. Trimming removed 11 bases from V and 4 bases from J; junction bases left unmatched: 13. The V gene's germline CDR1 is MNHNY and CDR2 SVGAGI (reference sequence).

The V and J genes are TRBV10-1 and TRBJ1-1; possible D gene TRBD1, 5 bases. The CDR3 consists of 14 residues. Trimming cost V 6 bases and J 4 bases, with 15 bases left between them. Per germline, CDR1 WNHNN and CDR2 SYGVQD (reference sequence). CDR3 protein: CASSPRVDGTEAFF. In DNA form, the CDR3 reads TGCGCCAGCAGCCCCAGGGTTGACGGCACTGAAGCTTTCTTT.

CDR3 sequence reads: CATLGSGAGIVTGELFF. In nucleotides, the CDR3 is TGTGCCACCCTAGGATCGGGTGCAGGGATAGTCACCGGGGAGCTGTTTTTT. The V gene is TRBV7-9, the J gene TRBJ2-2; D is possibly TRBD1 (5 bases). Germline V gives CDR1 SEHNR, CDR2 FQNEAQ (reference sequence). The CDR3 contains 17 residues. Trimming took off 10 bases at V and 4 bases at J, with 25 bases between the two ends.

On this clone: The junction differs from germline at one of its ends, possibly a read error. The chain carries TRBV29-1 and TRBJ2-7; 9 nucleotides agree with TRBD1. The CDR3 has 13 residues. Germline V lookup: CDR1 SQVTM, CDR2 ANQGSEA. In DNA form, the CDR3 reads TGCAGCGTTGAATCAGGCCTTACCGGGACAGGGCTCTTC. Its translation: CSVESGLTGTGLF.